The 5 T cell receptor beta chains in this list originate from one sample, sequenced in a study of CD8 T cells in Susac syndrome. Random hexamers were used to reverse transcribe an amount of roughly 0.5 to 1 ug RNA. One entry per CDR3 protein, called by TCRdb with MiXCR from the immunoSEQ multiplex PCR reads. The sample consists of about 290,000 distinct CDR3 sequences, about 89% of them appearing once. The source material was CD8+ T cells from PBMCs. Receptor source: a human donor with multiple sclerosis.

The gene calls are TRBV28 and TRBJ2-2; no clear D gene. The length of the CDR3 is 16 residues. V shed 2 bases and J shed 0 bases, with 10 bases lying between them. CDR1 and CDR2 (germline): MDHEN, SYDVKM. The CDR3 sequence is CASSLARRSNTGELFF. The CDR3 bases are TGTGCCAGCAGTTTAGCCCGAAGGTCGAACACCGGGGAGCTGTTTTTT.

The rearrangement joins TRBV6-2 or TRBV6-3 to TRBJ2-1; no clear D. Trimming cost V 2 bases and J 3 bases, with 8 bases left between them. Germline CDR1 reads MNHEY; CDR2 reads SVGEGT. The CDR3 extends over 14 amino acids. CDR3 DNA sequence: TGTGCCAGCAGTTACCTTGCGTTCTACAATGAGCAGTTCTTC. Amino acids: CASSYLAFYNEQFF.

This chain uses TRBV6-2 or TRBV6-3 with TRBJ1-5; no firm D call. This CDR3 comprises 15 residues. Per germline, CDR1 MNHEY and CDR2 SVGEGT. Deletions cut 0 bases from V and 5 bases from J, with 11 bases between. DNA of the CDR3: TGTGCCAGCAGTTACTCGAACCTTGGGGATCAGCCCCAGCATTTT. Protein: CASSYSNLGDQPQHF.

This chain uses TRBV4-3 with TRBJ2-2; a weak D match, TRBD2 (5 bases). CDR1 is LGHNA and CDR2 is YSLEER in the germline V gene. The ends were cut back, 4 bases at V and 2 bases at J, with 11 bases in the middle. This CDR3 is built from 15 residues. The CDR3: CASSPQWTNTGELFF. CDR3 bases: TGCGCCAGCAGCCCTCAGTGGACTAACACCGGGGAGCTGTTTTTT.

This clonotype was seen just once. Written as DNA, the CDR3 is TGTGCCTTCTGGAGCGGGACGGGGGGGTCCAATGAGCAGTTCTTC. Its translation: CAFWSGTGGSNEQFF. This chain links TRBV30 with TRBJ2-1; 8 nucleotides line up with TRBD2. V dropped 7 bases and J dropped 6; count of bases not matched to a gene: 14. CDR1 is GTSNPN and CDR2 is SVGIG in the germline V gene (reference sequence). This CDR3 is 15 amino acids long.